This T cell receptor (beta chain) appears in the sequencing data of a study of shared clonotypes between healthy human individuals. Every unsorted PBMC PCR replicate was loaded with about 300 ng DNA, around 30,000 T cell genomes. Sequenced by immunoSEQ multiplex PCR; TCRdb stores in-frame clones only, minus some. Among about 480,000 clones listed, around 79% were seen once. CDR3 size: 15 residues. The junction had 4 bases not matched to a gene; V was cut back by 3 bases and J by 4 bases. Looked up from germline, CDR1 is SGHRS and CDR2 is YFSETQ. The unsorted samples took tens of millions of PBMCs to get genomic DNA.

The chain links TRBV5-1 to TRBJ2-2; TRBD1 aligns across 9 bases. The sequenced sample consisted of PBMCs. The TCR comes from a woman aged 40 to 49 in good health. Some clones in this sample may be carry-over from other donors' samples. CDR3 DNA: TGCGCCAGCAGCTACGCGGGACAGGGCACCGGGGAGCTGTTTTTT. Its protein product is CASSYAGQGTGELFF.